This TCR beta chain was recorded in a study of human T cells and chemical hapten exposure. Time point described: patch test 2, 6 weeks after DPC sensitization. As to treatment: therapeutic diphenylcyclopropenone sensitization with weekly scalp DPC. Unique molecular identifiers were affixed to discrete cDNA molecules within the library. MiXCR, applied by TCRdb to the RACE reads, yields one record per CDR3 protein. Here the sample spans more than 70,000 distinct CDR3 sequences, around a tenth being singletons. The CDR3 length is 15 residues. Germline V lookup: CDR1 MDHEN, CDR2 SYDVKM. A single count supports this clonotype. A junction boundary mismatches the germline segment, possibly from a read error.

This receptor was obtained from a man younger than 35 with alopecia areata. Some clones in this sample may be carry-over from other donors' samples. This sample comprised whole blood, obtained in connection with sensitization to the hapten diphenylcyclopropenone (DPC). The genes are TRBV28 and TRBJ1-6, with TRBD1 matching 11 bases. DNA for the CDR3: TGTGCCAGCAGCCGTGGGACAGGGGGAAATTCTCCCCTCCACTTT. Translating it yields CASSRGTGGNSPLHF.